Below are 21 T cell receptor beta chains sequenced from a single sample in a study of CXCR3-negative and CXCR3-positive naive CD8 T cells (dated by TCRdb to about 2019). Data came from a NextSeq 550. The Human TCR Profiling Kit (MiLaboratory) was used to prepare UMI-labeled 5' RACE TRB cDNA libraries. Reprocessed by TCRdb, the reads give a single entry per CDR3 protein sequence, without DNA. The sample's own table lists approximately 38,000 distinct CDR3 sequences. The top ten constitute roughly 8% of the sample. Material for sequencing was memory CD8+ T cells from blood. According to the study, the label for this sample's cell subset or site signals: conventional CD8+ memory T cells (TMEM), sorted as controls. The source of these receptors is a human donor in good health. Some clones in this sample may be carry-over from other donors' samples.

The rearrangement uses TRBV29-1 and TRBJ2-7; with no DNA, the TCRdb D assignment of TRBD1 cannot be verified. The CDR3 spans 16 residues. Germline loops: CDR1 SQVTM, CDR2 ANQGSEA. CDR3 sequence: CSVEDLVGTGAYEQYF.

CDR3: CASRDNNEQFF. The chain employs TRBV30 and TRBJ2-1; the D gene TCRdb calls, TRBD1, cannot be checked with no DNA. CDR3 length: 11 residues. Per the germline V gene, CDR1 is GTSNPN and CDR2 is SVGIG (reference sequence).

This chain joins TRBV28 and TRBJ2-7; lacking DNA, the TRBD1 call made by TCRdb goes unchecked. The CDR3 has 11 amino acids. Germline V gives CDR1 MDHEN, CDR2 SYDVKM. The CDR3 loop is CASQGVYEQYF.

The chain combines TRBV2 with TRBJ2-3; no DNA is available, so the TRBD1 call from TCRdb remains unchecked. Looked up from germline, CDR1 is SNHLY and CDR2 is FYNNEI. The CDR3 loop spans 14 amino acids. CDR3 sequence reads: CASSEPGGSDTQYF.

The CDR3 sequence: CASRESTDTQYF. The rearrangement uses TRBV6-2 or TRBV6-3 and TRBJ2-3. Germline CDR1 reads MNHEY; CDR2 reads SVGEGT. The CDR3 runs to 12 residues.

This chain connects TRBV29-1 to TRBJ2-7; the TCRdb call, TRBD1, lacks DNA for checking. Germline loops: CDR1 SQVTM, CDR2 ANQGSEA. The CDR3 has 13 residues. The CDR3 protein is CSAWDRESYEQYF.

The rearrangement uses TRBV12-3 or TRBV12-4 and TRBJ2-2; TCRdb gives TRBD2 as the D gene, but with no DNA this cannot be confirmed. This CDR3 contains 15 residues. This CDR3 is CASSSPGLSTGELFF.

The chain is built from TRBV21-1 and TRBJ1-5. TRBV21-1 is annotated as a pseudogene. This CDR3 has 16 amino acids. The CDR3 region is CASSKTSDNSNQPQHF.

The chain carries TRBV29-1 and TRBJ2-1. Germline assignment: CDR1 SQVTM and CDR2 ANQGSEA. This CDR3 comprises 13 residues. The CDR3 protein is CSVEKSSYNEQFF.

The chain recombines TRBV7-2 with TRBJ1-2; TCRdb's D gene call, TRBD1, goes unchecked for lack of DNA. Germline lookup yields CDR1 SGHTA and CDR2 FQGNSA. The CDR3 consists of 16 residues. The CDR3 loop reads CASSFSEGAPNYGYTF.

This chain connects TRBV29-1 to TRBJ2-7; TCRdb indicates TRBD1, and absent DNA this call remains unverified. The CDR3 extends over 13 amino acids. CDR1 and CDR2 from the germline V gene are SQVTM and ANQGSEA. The CDR3: CSVEKTGWDEQYF.

J is TRBJ2-3 and V is TRBV30; TCRdb outputs TRBD2, but without DNA this stays unchecked. Germline V gene data show CDR1 as GTSNPN and CDR2 as SVGIG (reference sequence). CDR3 length equals 14 residues. The chain's CDR3 is CAWPGLAGVDTQYF. Full variable domain (remainder filled in from reference TRBV30 and TRBJ2-3): SQTIHQWPATLVQPVGSPLSLECTVEGTSNPNLYWYRQAAGRGLQLLFYSVGIGQISSEVPQNLSASRPQDRQFILSSKKLLLSDSGFYLCAWPGLAGVDTQYFGPGTRLTVL.

The chain links TRBV7-9 to TRBJ1-5; the D call from TCRdb, TRBD1, cannot be confirmed without DNA. This CDR3 is 15 amino acids long. CDR1 and CDR2 from the germline V gene are SEHNR and FQNEAQ (reference sequence). The CDR3 sequence: CASSRTGTSNQPQHF.

This chain uses TRBV7-9 with TRBJ2-5; the D gene TCRdb calls, TRBD2, cannot be checked with no DNA. The CDR3 is 18 residues long. Germline values: CDR1 SEHNR, CDR2 FQNEAQ (reference sequence). The CDR3 loop is CASSPALGSGSKGGTQYF.

V usage is TRBV7-8 and J usage is TRBJ2-7; there is no DNA to check the TCRdb D call of TRBD1. The CDR3 is 15 amino acids. CDR1 is SGHVS, CDR2 FQNEAQ, per germline. This CDR3 reads CASSSLGTGYYEQYF.

The chain employs TRBV15 and TRBJ2-1. Germline V gives CDR1 LNHNV, CDR2 YYDKDF (reference sequence). The CDR3 runs 14 residues. The CDR3 is CATSRRQQDNEQFF. Full variable domain (outside the CDR3, taken from reference TRBV15 and TRBJ2-1): DAMVIQNPRYQVTQFGKPVTLSCSQTLNHNVMYWYQQKSSQAPKLLFHYYDKDFNNEADTPDNFQSRRPNTSFCFLDIRSPGLGDTAMYLCATSRRQQDNEQFFGPGTRLTVL.

V gene TRBV20-1 combines with J gene TRBJ2-7; TCRdb's D call, TRBD2, is unchecked because there is no DNA. The CDR3 is 14 amino acids. Germline V gene data show CDR1 as DFQATT and CDR2 as SNEGSKA (reference sequence). The CDR3 reads CSASPRGGIYEQYF.

The chain is built from TRBV9 and TRBJ2-1; TCRdb's D call of TRBD1 is untestable without DNA. Germline CDR1 is SGDLS and CDR2 is YYNGEE. The CDR3 totals 15 residues. The CDR3 sequence: CASSVGGLTDNEQFF.

This chain connects TRBV29-1 to TRBJ2-7; as DNA is missing, the TRBD2 call by TCRdb cannot be tested. This CDR3 spans 12 amino acids. Per the germline V gene, CDR1 is SQVTM and CDR2 is ANQGSEA. This chain's CDR3 is CSVFLAGGEQYF.

This chain connects TRBV10-3 to TRBJ2-2; TCRdb's D call, TRBD2, is unchecked because there is no DNA. In germline, CDR1 is ENHRY, CDR2 SYGVKD. The CDR3 extends over 17 amino acids. CDR3 sequence: CAISDPGLAGDFGELFF.

The chain links TRBV20-1 to TRBJ1-4; the D gene TCRdb calls, TRBD1, cannot be checked with no DNA. CDR3 length equals 12 residues. From germline, CDR1 is DFQATT and CDR2 SNEGSKA (reference sequence). CDR3 in amino acids: CSARGDIEKLFF.